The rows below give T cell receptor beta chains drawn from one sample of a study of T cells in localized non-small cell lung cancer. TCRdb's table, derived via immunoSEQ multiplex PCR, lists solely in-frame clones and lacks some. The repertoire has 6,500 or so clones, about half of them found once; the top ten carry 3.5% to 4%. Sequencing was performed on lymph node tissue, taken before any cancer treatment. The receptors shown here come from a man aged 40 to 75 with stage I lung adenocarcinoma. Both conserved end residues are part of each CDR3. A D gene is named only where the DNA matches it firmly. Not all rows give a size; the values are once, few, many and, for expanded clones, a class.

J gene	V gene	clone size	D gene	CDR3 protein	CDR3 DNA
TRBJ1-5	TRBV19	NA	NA	CASSSQIESQPQHF	TGTGCCAGTAGTAGCCAGATAGAGAGTCAGCCCCAGCATTTT
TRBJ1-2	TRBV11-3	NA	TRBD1	CASSSGGGVYGYTF	TGTGCCAGCAGCTCCGGAGGGGGCGTCTATGGCTACACCTTC
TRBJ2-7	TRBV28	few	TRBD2	CASSLTGGPSYEQYF	TGTGCCAGCAGTTTGACGGGAGGTCCCTCCTACGAGCAGTACTTC
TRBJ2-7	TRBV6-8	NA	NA	CASSLQGRDEQYF	TGTGCCAGCAGTCTGCAGGGGCGGGACGAGCAGTACTTC
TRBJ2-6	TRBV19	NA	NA	CASSITSSGANVLTF	TGTGCCAGTAGTATAACCAGCTCTGGGGCCAACGTCCTGACTTTC
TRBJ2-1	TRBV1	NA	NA	CASSHYRDVGKHEQFF	TGCGCCAGCAGCCACTACCGGGACGTCGGGAAGCATGAGCAGTTCTTC
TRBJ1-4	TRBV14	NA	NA	CANSRTNGLGEKLFF	TGTGCCAACAGCCGGACGAACGGTTTAGGGGAAAAACTGTTTTTT
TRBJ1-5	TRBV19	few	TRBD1	CASSPGTVSNQPQHF	TGTGCCAGTAGTCCCGGGACAGTTAGCAATCAGCCCCAGCATTTT
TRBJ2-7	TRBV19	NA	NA	CASSELPRASYEQYF	TGTGCCAGTAGTGAACTACCCAGAGCCTCCTACGAGCAGTACTTC
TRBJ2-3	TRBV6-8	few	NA	CASSYPQARSTQYF	TGTGCCAGCAGTTACCCCCAGGCACGATCTACGCAGTATTTT
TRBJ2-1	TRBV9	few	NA	CASSVADYNEQFF	TGTGCCAGCAGCGTAGCCGATTACAATGAGCAGTTCTTC
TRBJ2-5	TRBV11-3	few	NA	CASSSYQHPAQETQYF	TGTGCCAGCAGCTCCTACCAGCACCCTGCTCAAGAGACCCAGTACTTC
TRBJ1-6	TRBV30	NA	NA	CAWSPLGGYNSPLHF	TGTGCCTGGAGTCCCCTGGGGGGGTATAATTCACCCCTCCACTTT
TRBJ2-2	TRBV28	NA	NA	CASSYSRKLSGELFF	TGTGCCAGCAGTTACTCGAGGAAATTGTCCGGGGAGCTGTTTTTT
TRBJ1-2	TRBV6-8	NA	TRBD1	CASRSSRTGSYGYTF	TGTGCCAGCAGGTCCTCCCGGACAGGCTCCTATGGCTACACCTTC
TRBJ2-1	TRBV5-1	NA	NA	CASSLWQGSYNEQFF	TGCGCCAGCAGCTTGTGGCAGGGCTCCTACAATGAGCAGTTCTTC
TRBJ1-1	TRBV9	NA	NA	CASSGVRGNTEAFF	TGTGCCAGCAGTGGGGTCAGGGGGAACACTGAAGCTTTCTTT
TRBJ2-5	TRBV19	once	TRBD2	CASSTRTSGAPRDQETQYF	TGTGCCAGTAGTACCCGGACTAGCGGGGCGCCGAGGGACCAAGAGACCCAGTACTTC
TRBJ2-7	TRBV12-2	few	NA	CASRLALKGWYEQYF	TGTGCAAGTCGCTTAGCGCTTAAAGGGTGGTACGAGCAGTACTTC
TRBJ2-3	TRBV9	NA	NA	CASSTSQGASGAGERQYF	TGTGCCAGCAGCACCTCCCAGGGGGCTAGCGGGGCCGGTGAAAGGCAGTATTTT
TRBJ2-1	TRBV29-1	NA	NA	CSVGYRGPYNEQFF	TGCAGCGTGGGGTATCGAGGGCCCTACAATGAGCAGTTCTTC
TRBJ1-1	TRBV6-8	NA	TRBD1	CASSYSGGESTEAFF	TGTGCCAGCAGTTATTCAGGGGGGGAGTCGACTGAAGCTTTCTTT
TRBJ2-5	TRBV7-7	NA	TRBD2	CASSLGPGLAGGGETQYF	TGTGCCAGCAGCTTAGGCCCGGGACTAGCGGGAGGTGGAGAGACCCAGTACTTC
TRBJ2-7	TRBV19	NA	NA	CASSIGNTGNEQYF	TGTGCCAGTAGTATTGGGAATACAGGTAACGAGCAGTACTTC
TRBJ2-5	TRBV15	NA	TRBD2	CATSRDSAGGMETQYF	TGTGCCACCAGCAGAGATTCAGCGGGAGGTATGGAGACCCAGTACTTC
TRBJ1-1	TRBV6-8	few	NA	CASSDSQVDEAFF	TGTGCCAGCAGTGACAGCCAGGTTGATGAAGCTTTCTTT
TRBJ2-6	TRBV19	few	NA	CASSISGAAAGANVLTF	TGTGCCAGTAGTATATCCGGGGCGGCAGCAGGGGCCAACGTCCTGACTTTC
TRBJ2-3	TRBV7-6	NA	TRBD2	CASSFRGTSGGSTDTQYF	TGTGCCAGCAGCTTTAGGGGTACTAGCGGGGGTTCGACAGATACGCAGTATTTT
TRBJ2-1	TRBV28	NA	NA	CASSFGGHNEQFF	TGTGCCAGCAGTTTTGGGGGCCACAATGAGCAGTTCTTC
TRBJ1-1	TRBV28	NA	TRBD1	CASRRQGMNTEAFF	TGTGCCAGCAGAAGACAGGGCATGAACACTGAAGCTTTCTTT
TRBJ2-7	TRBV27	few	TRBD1	CASSLGLGQATYEQYF	TGTGCCAGCAGTTTAGGCCTCGGACAGGCGACCTACGAGCAGTACTTC
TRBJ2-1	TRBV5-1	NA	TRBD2	CASSLGGTSGIGDNEQFF	TGCGCCAGCAGCTTGGGGGGGACTAGCGGGATAGGGGACAATGAGCAGTTCTTC
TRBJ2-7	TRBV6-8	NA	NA	CASSFVFLYEQYF	TGTGCCAGCAGTTTTGTGTTCCTCTACGAGCAGTACTTC
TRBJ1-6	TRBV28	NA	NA	CASSLMGHNSPLHF	TGTGCCAGCAGTTTAATGGGACATAATTCACCCCTCCACTTT
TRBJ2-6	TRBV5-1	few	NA	CASSLGQPGRGANVLTF	TGCGCCAGCAGCTTAGGCCAGCCCGGCAGGGGGGCCAACGTCCTGACTTTC
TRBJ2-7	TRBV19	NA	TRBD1	CASSETGTGPEQYF	TGTGCCAGTAGTGAAACCGGGACAGGGCCCGAGCAGTACTTC
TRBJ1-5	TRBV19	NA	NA	CASSIGGASNQPQHF	TGTGCCAGTAGTATCGGGGGGGCAAGCAATCAGCCCCAGCATTTT
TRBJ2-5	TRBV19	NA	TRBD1	CASSKGTVEETQYF	TGTGCCAGTAGTAAGGGGACAGTGGAGGAGACCCAGTACTTC
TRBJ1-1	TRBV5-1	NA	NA	CASSLVAGPPSTEAFF	TGCGCCAGCAGCTTGGTCGCAGGGCCTCCCTCCACTGAAGCTTTCTTT
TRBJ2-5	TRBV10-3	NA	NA	CAISEPARKETQYF	TGTGCCATCAGTGAGCCAGCGCGAAAAGAGACCCAGTACTTC
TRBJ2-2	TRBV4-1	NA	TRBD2	CASSRGLAGVTNTGELFF	TGCGCCAGCAGCCGGGGACTAGCGGGGGTCACGAACACCGGGGAGCTGTTTTTT
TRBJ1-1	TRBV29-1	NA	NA	CSVGRIPNTEAFF	TGCAGCGTTGGACGGATTCCGAACACTGAAGCTTTCTTT
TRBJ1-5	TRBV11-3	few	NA	CASSLAASHSNQPQHF	TGTGCCAGCAGCTTGGCCGCCAGCCATAGCAATCAGCCCCAGCATTTT
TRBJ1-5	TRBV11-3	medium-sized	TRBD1	CASSYRGLNQPQHF	TGTGCCAGCAGCTACAGGGGCCTCAATCAGCCCCAGCATTTT
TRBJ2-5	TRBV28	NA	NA	CASRPPVRQETQYF	TGTGCCAGCAGACCTCCGGTTAGACAAGAGACCCAGTACTTC
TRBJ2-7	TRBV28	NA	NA	CASSLFVGDEQYF	TGTGCCAGCAGTTTATTTGTAGGGGACGAGCAGTACTTC
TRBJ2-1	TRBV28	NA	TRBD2	CASSFQSLAGGNEQFF	TGTGCCAGCAGTTTTCAAAGCCTAGCGGGAGGAAATGAGCAGTTCTTC
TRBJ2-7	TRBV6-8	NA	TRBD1	CASSYGDRGYEQYF	TGTGCCAGCAGTTACGGGGACAGGGGCTACGAGCAGTACTTC
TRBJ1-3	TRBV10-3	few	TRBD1	CAISERSTGDGNTIYF	TGTGCCATCAGTGAGAGGTCGACAGGGGATGGAAACACCATATATTTT
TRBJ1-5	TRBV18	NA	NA	CASTLDRYSNQPQHF	TGTGCCAGCACCCTCGACAGGTATAGCAATCAGCCCCAGCATTTT
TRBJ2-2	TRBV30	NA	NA	CAWSRGTGELFF	TGTGCCTGGAGCAGGGGCACCGGGGAGCTGTTTTTT
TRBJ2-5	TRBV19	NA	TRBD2	CASSTTPPSGQETQYF	TGTGCCAGTAGTACAACGCCTCCTAGCGGTCAAGAGACCCAGTACTTC
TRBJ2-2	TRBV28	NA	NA	CASSFGPGELFF	TGTGCCAGCAGTTTCGGTCCCGGGGAGCTGTTTTTT
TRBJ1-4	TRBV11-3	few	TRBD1	CASNPGQGEEKLFF	TGTGCCAGCAACCCGGGACAGGGAGAGGAAAAACTGTTTTTT
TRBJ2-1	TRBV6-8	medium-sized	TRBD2	CASSTILAGNEQFF	TGTGCCAGCAGTACAATCCTAGCGGGGAATGAGCAGTTCTTC
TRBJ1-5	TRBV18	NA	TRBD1	CASSPGQAMNQPQHF	TGTGCCAGCTCACCTGGACAGGCAATGAATCAGCCCCAGCATTTT
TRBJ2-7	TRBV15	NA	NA	CATSREAAAPDGQYF	TGTGCCACCAGCAGAGAGGCGGCGGCCCCTGACGGGCAGTACTTC
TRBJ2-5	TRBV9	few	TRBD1	CASRGQGPTQYF	TGTGCCAGCAGGGGACAGGGGCCGACCCAGTACTTC